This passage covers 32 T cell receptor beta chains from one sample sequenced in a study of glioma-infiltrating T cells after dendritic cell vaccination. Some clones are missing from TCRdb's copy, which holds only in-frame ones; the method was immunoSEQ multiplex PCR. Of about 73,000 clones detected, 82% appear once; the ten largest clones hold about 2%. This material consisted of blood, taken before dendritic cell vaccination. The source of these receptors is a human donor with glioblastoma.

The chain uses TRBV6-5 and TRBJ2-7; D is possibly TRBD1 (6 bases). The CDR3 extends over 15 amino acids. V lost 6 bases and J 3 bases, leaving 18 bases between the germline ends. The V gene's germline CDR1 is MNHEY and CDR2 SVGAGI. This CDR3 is CASSDRLREIYEQYF. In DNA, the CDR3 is TGTGCCAGCAGCGACAGGCTCCGTGAAATCTACGAGCAGTACTTC.

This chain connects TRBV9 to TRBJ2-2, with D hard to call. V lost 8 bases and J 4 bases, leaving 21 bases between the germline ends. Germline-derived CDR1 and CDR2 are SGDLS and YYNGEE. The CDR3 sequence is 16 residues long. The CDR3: CASVRSPASSTGELFF. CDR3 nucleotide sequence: TGTGCCAGTGTCAGGTCCCCGGCCTCGAGCACCGGGGAGCTGTTTTTT.

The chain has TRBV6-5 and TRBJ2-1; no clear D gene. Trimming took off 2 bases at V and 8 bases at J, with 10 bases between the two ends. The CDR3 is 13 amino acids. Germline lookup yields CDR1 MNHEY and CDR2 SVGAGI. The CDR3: CASSYQNSDEQFF. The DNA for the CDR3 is TGTGCCAGCAGTTACCAGAACAGTGATGAGCAGTTCTTC.

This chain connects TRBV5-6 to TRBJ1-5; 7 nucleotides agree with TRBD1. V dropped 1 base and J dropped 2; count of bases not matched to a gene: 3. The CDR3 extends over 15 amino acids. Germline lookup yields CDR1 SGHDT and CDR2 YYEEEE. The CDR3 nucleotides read TGTGCCAGCAGCTTGTTCGACAGGGGCAATCAGCCCCAGCATTTT. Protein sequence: CASSLFDRGNQPQHF.

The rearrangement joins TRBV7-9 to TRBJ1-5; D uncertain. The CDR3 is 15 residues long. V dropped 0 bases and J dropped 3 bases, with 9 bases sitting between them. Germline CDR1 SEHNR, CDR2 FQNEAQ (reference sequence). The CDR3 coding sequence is TGTGCCAGCAGCTTAGCCAGCCGACACAATCAGCCCCAGCATTTT. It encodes CASSLASRHNQPQHF.

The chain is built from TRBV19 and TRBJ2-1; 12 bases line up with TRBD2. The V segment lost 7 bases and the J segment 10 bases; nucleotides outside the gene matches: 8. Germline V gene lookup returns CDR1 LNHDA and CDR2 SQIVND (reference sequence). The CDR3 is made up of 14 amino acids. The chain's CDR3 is CASMSTSGSKEQFF. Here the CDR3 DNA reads TGTGCCAGTATGTCGACTAGCGGGAGTAAAGAGCAGTTCTTC.

The CDR3 reads CASSRLGQGAYEQYV. CDR3 nucleotide sequence: TGTGCCAGCTCACGACTGGGACAGGGGGCCTACGAGCAGTACGTC. The chain links TRBV18 to TRBJ2-7, with 11 nucleotides matching TRBD1. Germline lookup yields CDR1 KGHSH and CDR2 LQKENI. V gave up 4 bases and J gave up 2 bases; unmatched junction bases: 4. This CDR3 comprises 15 residues.

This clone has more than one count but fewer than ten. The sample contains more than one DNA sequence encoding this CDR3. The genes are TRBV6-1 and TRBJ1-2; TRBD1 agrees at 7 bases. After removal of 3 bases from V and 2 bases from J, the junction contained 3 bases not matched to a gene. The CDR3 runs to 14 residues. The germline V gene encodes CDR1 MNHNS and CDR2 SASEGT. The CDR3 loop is CASSEGQTNYGYTF. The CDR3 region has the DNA TGTGCCAGCAGTGAGGGACAGACAAACTATGGCTACACCTTC.

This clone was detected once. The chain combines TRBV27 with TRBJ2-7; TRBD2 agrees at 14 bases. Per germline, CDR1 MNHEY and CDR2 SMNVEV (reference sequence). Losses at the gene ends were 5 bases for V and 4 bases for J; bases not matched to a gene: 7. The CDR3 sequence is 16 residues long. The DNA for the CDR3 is TGTGCCAGCAGTCTAACCGGGACTAGCGGGAGTTACGAGCAGTACGTC. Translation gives CASSLTGTSGSYEQYV.

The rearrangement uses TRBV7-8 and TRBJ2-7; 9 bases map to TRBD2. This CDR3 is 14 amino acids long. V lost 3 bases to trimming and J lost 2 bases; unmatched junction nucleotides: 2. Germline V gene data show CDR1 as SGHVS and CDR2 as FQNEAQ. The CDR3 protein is CASSFLAGTYEQYV. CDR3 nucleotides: TGTGCCAGCAGCTTTCTAGCGGGGACCTACGAGCAGTACGTC.

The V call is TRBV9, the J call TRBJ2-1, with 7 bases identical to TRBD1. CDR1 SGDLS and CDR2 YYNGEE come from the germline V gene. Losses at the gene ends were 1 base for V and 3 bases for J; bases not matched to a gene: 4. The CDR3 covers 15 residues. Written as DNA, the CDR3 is TGTGCCAGCAGCGTACAGGGGGTCTACTACAATGAGCAGTTCTTC. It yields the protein CASSVQGVYYNEQFF.

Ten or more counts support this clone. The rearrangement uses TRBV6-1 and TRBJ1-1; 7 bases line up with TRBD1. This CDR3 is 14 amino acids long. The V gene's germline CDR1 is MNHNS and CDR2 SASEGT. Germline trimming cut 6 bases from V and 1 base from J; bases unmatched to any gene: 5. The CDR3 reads CASRKGQSNTEAFF. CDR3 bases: TGTGCCAGCAGGAAGGGACAGTCGAACACTGAAGCTTTCTTT.

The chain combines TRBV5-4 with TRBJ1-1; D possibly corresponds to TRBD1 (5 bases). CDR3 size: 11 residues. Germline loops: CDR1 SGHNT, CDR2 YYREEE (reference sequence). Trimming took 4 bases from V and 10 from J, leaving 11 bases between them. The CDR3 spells CASSGLGVAFF. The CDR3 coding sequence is TGTGCCAGCAGCGGGTTAGGGGTAGCTTTCTTT.

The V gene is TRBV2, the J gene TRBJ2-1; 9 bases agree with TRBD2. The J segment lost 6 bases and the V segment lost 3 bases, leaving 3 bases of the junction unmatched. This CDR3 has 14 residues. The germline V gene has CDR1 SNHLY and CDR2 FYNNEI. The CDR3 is CASSEGLASNEQFF. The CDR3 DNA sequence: TGTGCCAGCAGTGAGGGACTAGCCAGCAATGAGCAGTTCTTC.

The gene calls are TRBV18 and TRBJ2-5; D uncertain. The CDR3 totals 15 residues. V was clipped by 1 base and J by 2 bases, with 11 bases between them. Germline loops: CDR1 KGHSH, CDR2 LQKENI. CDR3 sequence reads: CASSPLDAQQETQYF. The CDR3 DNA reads TGTGCCAGCTCACCACTAGACGCACAGCAAGAGACCCAGTACTTC.

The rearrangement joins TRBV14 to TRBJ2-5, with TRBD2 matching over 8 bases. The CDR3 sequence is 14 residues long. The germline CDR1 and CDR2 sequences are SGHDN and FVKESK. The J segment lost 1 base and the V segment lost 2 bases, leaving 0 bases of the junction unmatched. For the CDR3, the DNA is TGTGCCAGCAGCCAACTAGCGGGCCAAGAGACCCAGTACTTC. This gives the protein CASSQLAGQETQYF.

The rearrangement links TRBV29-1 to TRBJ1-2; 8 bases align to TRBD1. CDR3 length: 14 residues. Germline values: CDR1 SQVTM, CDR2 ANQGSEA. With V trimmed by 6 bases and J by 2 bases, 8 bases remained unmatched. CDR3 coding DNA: TGCAGCGTGGGAATAGGACAGGGCAACTATGGCTACACCTTC. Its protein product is CSVGIGQGNYGYTF.

The CDR3 coding sequence is TGTGCCAGTAGTACCCCCAGACAGCCCGCTGGGTATGGCTACACCTTC. It translates to CASSTPRQPAGYGYTF. The gene calls are TRBV19 and TRBJ1-2; TRBD1 might be the D (5 bases). Germline assignment: CDR1 LNHDA and CDR2 SQIVND (reference sequence). The CDR3 spans 16 residues. V lost 4 bases and J lost 5, with 20 bases in between.

The CDR3 nucleotides are TGTGCCAGTAGTATGTGGACAGGGGAGAGTTCACCCCTCCACTTT. Its translation is CASSMWTGESSPLHF. The genes are TRBV19 and TRBJ1-6; TRBD1 matches 9 bases. J lost 9 bases, V lost 3 bases, and 6 bases had no gene match. Germline CDR1 reads LNHDA; CDR2 reads SQIVND (reference sequence). The CDR3 extends over 15 amino acids.

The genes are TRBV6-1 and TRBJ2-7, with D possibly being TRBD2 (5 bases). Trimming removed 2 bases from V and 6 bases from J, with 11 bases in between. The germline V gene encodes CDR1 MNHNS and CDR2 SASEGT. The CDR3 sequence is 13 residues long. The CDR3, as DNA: TGTGCCAGCAGTGAAATCCCGGCGGGCGAGCAGTACTTC. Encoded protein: CASSEIPAGEQYF.

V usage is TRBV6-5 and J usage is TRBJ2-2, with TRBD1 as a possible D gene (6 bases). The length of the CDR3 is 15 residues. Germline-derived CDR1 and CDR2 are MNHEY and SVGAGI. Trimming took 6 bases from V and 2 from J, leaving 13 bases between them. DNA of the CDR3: TGTGCCAGCAGGCCCGGGACATCTAACACCGGGGAGCTGTTTTTT. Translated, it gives CASRPGTSNTGELFF.

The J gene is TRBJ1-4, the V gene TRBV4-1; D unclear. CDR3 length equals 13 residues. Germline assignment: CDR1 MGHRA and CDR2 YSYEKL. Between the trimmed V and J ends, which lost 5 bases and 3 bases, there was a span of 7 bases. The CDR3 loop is CASSLEANEKLFF. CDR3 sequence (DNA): TGCGCCAGCAGCTTAGAAGCTAATGAAAAACTGTTTTTT.

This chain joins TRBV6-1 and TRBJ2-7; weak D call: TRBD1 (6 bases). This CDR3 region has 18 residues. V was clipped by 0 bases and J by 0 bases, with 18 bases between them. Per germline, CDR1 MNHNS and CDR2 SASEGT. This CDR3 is CASSEAASWTASSYEQYF. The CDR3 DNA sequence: TGTGCCAGCAGTGAAGCGGCATCGTGGACAGCCAGCTCCTACGAGCAGTACTTC.

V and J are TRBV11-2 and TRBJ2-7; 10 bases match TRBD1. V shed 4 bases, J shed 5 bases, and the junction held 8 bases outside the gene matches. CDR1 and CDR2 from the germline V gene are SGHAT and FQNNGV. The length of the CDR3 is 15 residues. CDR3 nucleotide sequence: TGTGCCAGCAGCTGGGACAGGGGCGGCGGCAACGAGCAGTACTTC. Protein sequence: CASSWDRGGGNEQYF.

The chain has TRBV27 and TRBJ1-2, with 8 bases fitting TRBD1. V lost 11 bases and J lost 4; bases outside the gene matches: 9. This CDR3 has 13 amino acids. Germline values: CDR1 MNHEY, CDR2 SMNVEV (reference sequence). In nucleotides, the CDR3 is TGTGCCCGGAGACAGGGGAATGTCTATGGCTACACCTTC. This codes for CARRQGNVYGYTF.

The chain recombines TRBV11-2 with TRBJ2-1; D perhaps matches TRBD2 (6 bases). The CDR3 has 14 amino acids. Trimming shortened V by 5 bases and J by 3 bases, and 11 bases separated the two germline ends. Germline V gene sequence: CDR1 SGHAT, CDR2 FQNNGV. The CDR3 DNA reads TGTGCCAGCAGCCCCGGGACTCTCTACAATGAGCAGTTCTTC. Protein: CASSPGTLYNEQFF.

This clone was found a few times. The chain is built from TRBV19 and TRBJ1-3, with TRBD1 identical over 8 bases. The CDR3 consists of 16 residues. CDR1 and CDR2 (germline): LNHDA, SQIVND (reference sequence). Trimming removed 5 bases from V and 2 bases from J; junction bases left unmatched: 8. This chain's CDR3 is CASSRGQGLTGNTIYF. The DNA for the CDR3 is TGTGCCAGTAGTCGCGGACAGGGTTTAACTGGAAACACCATATATTTT.

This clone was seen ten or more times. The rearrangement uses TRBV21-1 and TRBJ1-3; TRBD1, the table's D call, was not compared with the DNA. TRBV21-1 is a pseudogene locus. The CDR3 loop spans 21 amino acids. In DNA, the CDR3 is TGTGCCAGCAGCTCAATCCTGCGGGGACAGGCCCGACAGTTTGCCGGAAACACCATATATTTT. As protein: CASSSILRGQARQFAGNTIYF.

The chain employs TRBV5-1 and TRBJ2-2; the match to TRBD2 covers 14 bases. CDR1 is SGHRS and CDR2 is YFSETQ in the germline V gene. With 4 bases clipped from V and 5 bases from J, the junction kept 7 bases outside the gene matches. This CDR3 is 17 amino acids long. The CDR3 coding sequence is TGCGCCAGCAGCGCGCTGACTAGCGGGGGGGCAACCGGGGAGCTGTTTTTT. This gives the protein CASSALTSGGATGELFF.

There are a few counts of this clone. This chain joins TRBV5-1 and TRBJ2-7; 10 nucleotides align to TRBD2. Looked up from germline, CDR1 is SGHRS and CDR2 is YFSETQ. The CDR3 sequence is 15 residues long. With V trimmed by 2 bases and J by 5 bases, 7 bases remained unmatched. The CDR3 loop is CASSLVLAGRDEQYF. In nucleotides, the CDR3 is TGCGCCAGCAGCTTAGTACTAGCGGGAAGAGACGAGCAGTACTTC. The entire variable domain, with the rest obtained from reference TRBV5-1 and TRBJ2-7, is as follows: KAGVTQTPRYLIKTRGQQVTLSCSPISGHRSVSWYQQTPGQGLQFLFEYFSETQRNKGNFPGRFSGRQFSNSRSEMNVSTLELGDSALYLCASSLVLAGRDEQYFGPGTRLTVT.

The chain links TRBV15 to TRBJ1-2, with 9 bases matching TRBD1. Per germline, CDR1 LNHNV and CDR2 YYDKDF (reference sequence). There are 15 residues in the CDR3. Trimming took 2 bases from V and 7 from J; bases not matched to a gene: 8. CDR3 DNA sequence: TGTGCCACCAGCAGACCTCCTCCGGACAGGGGTGGCTACACCTTC. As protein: CATSRPPPDRGGYTF. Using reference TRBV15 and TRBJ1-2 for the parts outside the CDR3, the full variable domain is DAMVIQNPRYQVTQFGKPVTLSCSQTLNHNVMYWYQQKSSQAPKLLFHYYDKDFNNEADTPDNFQSRRPNTSFCFLDIRSPGLGDTAMYLCATSRPPPDRGGYTFGSGTRLTVV.

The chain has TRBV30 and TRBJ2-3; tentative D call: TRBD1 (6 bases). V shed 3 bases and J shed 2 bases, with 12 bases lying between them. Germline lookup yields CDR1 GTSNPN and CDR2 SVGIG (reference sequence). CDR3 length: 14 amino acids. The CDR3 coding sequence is TGTGCCTGGAGCTTTGGACAGTCCACAGATACGCAGTATTTT. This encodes CAWSFGQSTDTQYF.